Sequencing of this T cell receptor beta chain was carried out in a study of glioma-infiltrating T cells after dendritic cell vaccination. The wider study: Between the early 2000s and the early 2010s, patients got autologous tumor lysate-pulsed dendritic cell vaccines.

The primer mix had 60 V beta and 13 J beta primers. Some clones are missing from TCRdb's copy, which holds only in-frame ones; the method was immunoSEQ multiplex PCR. Of 85,000 to 95,000 clones in the sample, about nine tenths are singletons; the top ten hold around 14%. Study conclusions and caveats: The cohort had few patients with full blood and tumor sets.

On this clone: Its antigen is not identified.

This TCR was sampled from a human donor with glioblastoma. The sample was blood, taken before dendritic cell vaccination.

CDR3 residues: CASSTRDRADQETQYF. The CDR3 region has the DNA TGTGCCAGCAGTACCCGGGACAGGGCCGATCAAGAGACCCAGTACTTC. The chain recombines TRBV5-4 with TRBJ2-5; 9 bases line up with TRBD1. Germline V lookup: CDR1 SGHNT, CDR2 YYREEE (reference sequence). The CDR3 has 16 residues. The ends lost 5 bases at V and 2 bases at J; junction bases unmatched: 10.